This T cell receptor beta chain was sequenced in a study of blood T cells in healthy people across ages. Germline V gene lookup returns CDR1 SGHTA and CDR2 FQGNSA. The CDR3 is 13 residues long. V lost 5 bases and J lost 5, with 12 bases in between. It was with a sample-barcoded 5' primer and a J-beta primer mix that a second PCR of roughly 6 to 12 cycles was run. TCRdb processed the 5' RACE reads anew with MiXCR; each CDR3 protein has one entry. The sample holds about 1,400,000 distinct CDR3 sequences, roughly 59% seen once. This clonotype was counted at least ten times. This chain joins TRBV7-2 and TRBJ2-5; the D gene is possibly TRBD2 (6 bases). This receptor was obtained from a man younger than 30 in good health. The specimen sequenced was blood. DNA of the CDR3: TGTGCCAGCAGCCTGACTAGAGAGGAGACCCAGTACTTC. Protein product: CASSLTREETQYF.